This TCR beta chain was sequenced during a study of PD-L1 blockade in urothelial cancer. CDR3 length: 13 amino acids. Germline CDR1 reads LNHDA; CDR2 reads SQIVND (reference sequence). Time point described: peripheral blood 6 weeks after treatment start. A word on this clone: A read error may account for a junction end that differs from germline.

Data came from immunoSEQ multiplex PCR; TCRdb stores just in-frame clones and leaves some out. Counted here are under 70,000 clones, 88% occurring once; the ten biggest clones make up about 11%. Source: PBMCs, taken around atezolizumab (anti-PD-L1) treatment. V usage is TRBV19 and J usage is TRBJ1-2, with 7 bases identical to TRBD1. The sequence derives from a man aged 55-75 years with urothelial cancer. In DNA form, the CDR3 reads TGTACCAGTAGCATAGACAGGGCCCATGGCTACACCTTC. This codes for CTSSIDRAHGYTF.